The present T cell receptor (beta chain) was sequenced within a study of blood T cell repertoires in COVID-19. Across the whole study: Collection of acute and convalescent COVID-19 samples took place in the United States, Italy and Spain. Sources were T cells, B-cell-depleted T cells, or PBMCs; the material itself was cDNA or gDNA.

The V segment lost 6 bases and the J segment 4 bases; nucleotides outside the gene matches: 5. CDR1 and CDR2 (germline): MNHEY, SVGAGI. This CDR3 has 15 amino acids. In the study's own analysis: Counts of nucleated cells, estimated from reference gene primer amplification, were obtained. Libraries were prepared by immunoSEQ multiplex PCR; TCRdb keeps only in-frame clonotypes and omits some of them. V and J calls and clone size are copied from that table; D and trimming were computed from the DNA. The sample lists fewer than 110,000 clones, roughly 90% occurring once. The chain couples TRBV6-5 to TRBJ2-2, with 10 positions matching TRBD2. Specimen: peripheral blood. This TCR derives from a man aged 35-49 years with active or convalescent COVID-19. In DNA, the CDR3 is TGTGCCAGCAGGCCAGCGGGAGGGGTCACCGGGGAGCTGTTTTTT. It is translated as CASRPAGGVTGELFF.